This record looks at one TCR beta chain sequence and its context. The sample comes from a study of shared T cell receptors in the human thymus. V was clipped by 2 bases and J by 9 bases; unmatched bases: 8. Germline V gene lookup returns CDR1 LNHNV and CDR2 YYDKDF (reference sequence). There are 15 residues in the CDR3. The table came from immunoSEQ multiplex PCR; TCRdb's copy has only in-frame clones and leaves some out. The table lists some 660,000 clones, about 90% of them singletons, with under 0.01% in the top ten. Another study also made use of these data, one on human thymus T cells. From that study: Donors were healthy Finnish infants having corrective surgery for congenital heart defects. Thymus tissue for the work was resected from patients undergoing corrective heart surgery. Within thymic and blood repertoires, V and J gene usage appeared to be biased. Thymic repertoires overlap heavily among unrelated individuals, related research has reported.

The chain uses TRBV15 and TRBJ2-7; TRBD2 matches at 12 bases. Sample: thymocytes. This clonotype was sampled from a boy in the first two years of life with a congenital heart defect. For the CDR3, the DNA is TGTGCCACCAGCAGACTTCCTAGCGGGGGGGCCTTGCAGTACTTC. This translates into CATSRLPSGGALQYF.